A selection of T cell receptor beta chains follows, all from one sample in a study of cytomegalovirus exposure and HLA in healthy donors. The data were produced by immunoSEQ multiplex PCR, yet TCRdb's version contains in-frame clones alone and is incomplete. The sample lists 200,000 or so clones, around 87% occurring once. What was sequenced was PBMCs. Receptors were obtained from a woman aged 18-29 years in good health and CMV-seropositive. Each CDR3 is given with its conserved first and last residue. A clone size is listed for some rows: how often the clone was seen (once, few, many), or a class if it is expanded.

. TRBV5-1 CASRQGNGADTQYF
. TRBV30 CAWSVSGDYEQYF
. TRBV28 CASSHGLAGEQFF
. TRBV9 CASSAQPHLVGGLYGYTF
. TRBV28 CASSSQDIYGYTF
once TRBV5-1 CASRWTSQETQYF
. TRBV7-2 CASSLGASGDNEQFF
once TRBV9 CASSRTGNYGYTF
. TRBV15 CATSSRDREYEQYF
. TRBV5-1 CASSRDRVNTEAFF
. TRBV7-6 CASSQRYRGHNQPQHF
. TRBV2 CATAPRGENSGANVLTF
once TRBV11-2 CASSFSGRGTDTQYF
once TRBV19 CASSSGAGNTIYF
. TRBV6-5 CASKGYEQYF
. TRBV7-9 CASSLAGLMNTEAFF
. TRBV2 CASSRDNNEQFF
. TRBV2 CASSEALRDEQFF
. TRBV11-1 CASSLGGLAGRGYNEQFF
. TRBV10-3 CAISEPDSPNQPQHF
once TRBV5-5 CASSLGASNIQYF
. TRBV11-2 CASSLGRTGGYSNQPQHF
. TRBV30 CAWRDFNEQFF
. TRBV5-1 CASGETGVTNEKLFF
. TRBV14 CASSYGTGYEQYF
. TRBV9 CASSASGTVLFSGNTIYF
. TRBV10-3 CAIRISGVSTDTQYF
. TRBV29-1 CSERTGAYGYTF
. TRBV27 CASSPLSEGAAFF
once TRBV6-1 CASTQRGGPNTEAFF
. TRBV5-6 CASSYGTGTGKAYEQYF
once TRBV4-1 CASSQDTGQGTGNTIYF
. TRBV5-6 CASSSGTSGRGSYNEQFF
. TRBV7-3 CASSFSGQLTTGELFF
. TRBV6-6 CASSYLGSGYNEQFF
. TRBV4-1 CASSQEEAQPSGNTIYF
. TRBV19 CASSPTPRGPRGNTEAFF
. TRBV28 CASSLFRGRFTEAFF
. TRBV6-5 CASSRNSLSTDTQYF
. TRBV9 CASSACGTSGRRSYEQYF
. TRBV7-3 CASSLGRAGKPQHF
. TRBV7-9 CASSSSGNTEAFF
. TRBV6-5 CASSYGLSAYEQYF
. TRBV5-4 CASRPGTLANTGELFF
once TRBV9 CASSVAPAGEFYEQYF
. TRBV7-9 CASSSPLGGNEQFF
. TRBV18 CASSPRTVMRNQPQHF
. TRBV7-9 CASSLSASTDTQYF